This paragraph reports one T cell receptor (beta chain). The source of the sample is a study of blood T cell repertoires in COVID-19. Study in general: The United States, Italy and Spain provided the acute and convalescent COVID-19 samples. T cells, B-cell-depleted T cells, or PBMCs provided the cDNA or gDNA that served as material.

In the authors' methods: Estimation of nucleated cell counts relied on the amplification of reference gene primers. The protocol was immunoSEQ multiplex PCR, while the TCRdb copy is restricted to in-frame clones and leaves out a portion. The V and J calls and clone size come from that table; D and trimming were worked out from the DNA. Among 150,000 to 200,000 clones listed, about three quarters were seen once. Germline values: CDR1 SGHTA, CDR2 FQGNSA. The CDR3 extends over 16 amino acids. J gave up 4 bases and V 8 bases, and 12 bases lay outside the gene matches. The sample consisted of peripheral blood. V usage is TRBV7-2 and J usage is TRBJ1-4, with 8 bases matching TRBD1. The receptor was derived from a woman aged 70-85 years with acute or convalescent COVID-19. The CDR3: CASSETGAAINEKLFF. In nucleotides, the CDR3 is TGTGCCAGCTCCGAGACAGGGGCCGCGATTAATGAAAAACTGTTTTTT. The full variable domain, in which reference TRBV7-2 and TRBJ1-4 provide the parts outside the CDR3, is GAGVSQSPSNKVTEKGKDVELRCDPISGHTALYWYRQSLGQGLEFLIYFQGNSAPDKSGLPSDRFSAERTGGSVSTLTIQRTQQEDSAVYLCASSETGAAINEKLFFGSGTQLSVL.